This TCR beta chain was identified during a study of Graves' ophthalmopathy and Graves' hyperthyroidism. Enrollment excluded any patients with other autoimmune diseases, uncontrolled infections, pregnancy or lactation. The authors amplified TCR beta CDR3 regions, and they did so from RNA transcripts for repertoire sequencing. First-round RT-PCR employed HTBI primers, with a second-round multiplex PCR after it. One entry per CDR3 protein, called by TCRdb with MiXCR from the multiplex PCR reads. The sample comprises over 450,000 distinct CDR3 sequences, 14% of which are singletons, and 9.8% rests with the top ten. The sequenced sample was blood. The TCR sequence derives from a woman in her thirties with Graves' ophthalmopathy.

CDR3 residues: CASSSSWIQETQYF. In nucleotides, the CDR3 is TGTGCCAGCAGCTCGTCGTGGATCCAAGAGACCCAGTACTTC. The V call is TRBV11-2, the J call TRBJ2-5; D not resolved. V was cut by 4 bases and J by 1 base, with 10 bases left in between. Germline CDR1 and CDR2: SGHAT and FQNNGV. CDR3 length: 14 amino acids. Looking up the rest from reference TRBV11-2 and TRBJ2-5 gives the full variable domain: EAGVAQSPRYKIIEKRQSVAFWCNPISGHATLYWYQQILGQGPKLLIQFQNNGVVDDSQLPKDRFSAERLKGVDSTLKIQPAKLEDSAVYLCASSSSWIQETQYFGPGTRLLVL.